Each of the 9 T cell receptor beta chains below was sequenced from the same sample in a study of T cells in Graves' hyperthyroidism and ophthalmopathy. TCR beta CDR3 regions were amplified from RNA transcripts. Researchers ran a first-round RT-PCR on the TCR CDR3 using the HTBI primer set. TCRdb analysed the multiplex PCR reads with MiXCR anew, one entry per CDR3 protein. The data show approximately 710,000 distinct CDR3 sequences, 17% seen once. The sample consisted of blood. The receptors originated from a man in his fifties with Graves' hyperthyroidism.

Comment on this clonotype: A much larger clone differs by one base, so this may be a read error. This chain links TRBV15 with TRBJ2-1; 8 nucleotides line up with TRBD2. The CDR3 is 14 amino acids. Per the germline V gene, CDR1 is LNHNV and CDR2 is YYDKDF (reference sequence). J lost 6 bases, V lost 3 bases, and 4 bases had no gene match. CDR3 sequence: CATSSTSGCNEQFF. DNA for the CDR3: TGTGCCACCAGCAGTACTAGCGGATGCAATGAGCAGTTCTTC.

This clonotype was recorded many times. A junction boundary mismatches the germline segment, possibly from a read error. The rearrangement uses TRBV12-3 or TRBV12-4 and TRBJ2-1; 9 bases are shared with TRBD2. CDR3 size: 14 residues. CDR3 nucleotide sequence: TGTGCCAACAGTTTGGCTAGCGGGATCGATGAGCAGTTCTTC. Translating it yields CANSLASGIDEQFF.

CDR3 protein: CASSLTGTSEETQYF. The CDR3 nucleotides read TGTGCCAGCAGCTTGACCGGTACTAGCGAAGAGACCCAGTACTTC. The J gene is TRBJ2-5, the V gene TRBV9; 7 positions agree with TRBD2. The germline gives CDR1 SGDLS, CDR2 YYNGEE. This CDR3 spans 15 amino acids. The V segment lost 4 bases and the J segment 3 bases; nucleotides outside the gene matches: 9.

This clonotype was counted at least ten times. The chain employs TRBV2 and TRBJ2-7, with no clear D. The V end was cut by 4 bases, the J end by 0 bases, with 13 bases between. CDR3 size: 15 residues. CDR1 and CDR2 from the germline V gene are SNHLY and FYNNEI. DNA for the CDR3: TGTGCCAGCAGTGTAGGAGCCGAAAGCTCCTACGAGCAGTACTTC. It is translated as CASSVGAESSYEQYF.

This clonotype was counted many times. The chain couples TRBV7-2 to TRBJ2-1; 7 bases map to TRBD2. The junction had 11 bases not matched to a gene; V was cut back by 4 bases and J by 5 bases. The CDR3 runs 16 residues. CDR1 is SGHTA, CDR2 FQGNSA, per germline. CDR3: CASSSAGASGHNEQFF. The CDR3 nucleotides read TGTGCCAGCAGCTCCGCAGGCGCTAGCGGACACAATGAGCAGTTCTTC. Full variable domain (remainder filled in from reference TRBV7-2 and TRBJ2-1): GAGVSQSPSNKVTEKGKDVELRCDPISGHTALYWYRQSLGQGLEFLIYFQGNSAPDKSGLPSDRFSAERTGGSVSTLTIQRTQQEDSAVYLCASSSAGASGHNEQFFGPGTRLTVL.

J is TRBJ2-7 and V is TRBV6-1; 7 bases are a match to TRBD1. Losses at the gene ends were 6 bases for V and 3 bases for J; bases not matched to a gene: 5. Germline CDR1 MNHNS, CDR2 SASEGT. This CDR3 is built from 13 residues. CDR3 residues: CASRRGQLYEQYF. CDR3 nucleotides: TGTGCCAGCAGGAGGGGACAGCTCTACGAGCAGTACTTC.

V gene TRBV5-1 combines with J gene TRBJ2-3; D call uncertain. The CDR3 covers 15 residues. V lost 1 base to trimming and J lost 5 bases, with 14 bases between them. CDR1 is SGHRS, CDR2 YFSETQ, per germline. CDR3 nucleotide sequence: TGCGCCAGCAGCTTGTTCTCCAACGCCGTAGATACGCAGTATTTT. Protein: CASSLFSNAVDTQYF.

The rearrangement links TRBV6-2 or TRBV6-3 to TRBJ2-1; 7 nucleotides align to TRBD2. Germline CDR1 MNHEY, CDR2 SVGEGT. With 6 bases clipped from V and 7 bases from J, the junction kept 18 bases outside the gene matches. The CDR3 covers 17 residues. CDR3: CASRTSSVGGPGNEQFF. In DNA form, the CDR3 reads TGTGCCAGCAGAACCTCCTCAGTGGGAGGGCCGGGGAATGAGCAGTTCTTC.

In its sample, this clonotype was seen a few times. The chain uses TRBV10-3 and TRBJ1-1; D unclear. Trimming removed 2 bases at V and 11 bases at J, with 12 bases between. This CDR3 contains 12 residues. Germline V CDR1 and CDR2: ENHRY, SYGVKD. The CDR3 reads CAISEGGIGAFF. In DNA, the CDR3 is TGTGCCATCAGTGAGGGCGGGATAGGGGCTTTCTTT.